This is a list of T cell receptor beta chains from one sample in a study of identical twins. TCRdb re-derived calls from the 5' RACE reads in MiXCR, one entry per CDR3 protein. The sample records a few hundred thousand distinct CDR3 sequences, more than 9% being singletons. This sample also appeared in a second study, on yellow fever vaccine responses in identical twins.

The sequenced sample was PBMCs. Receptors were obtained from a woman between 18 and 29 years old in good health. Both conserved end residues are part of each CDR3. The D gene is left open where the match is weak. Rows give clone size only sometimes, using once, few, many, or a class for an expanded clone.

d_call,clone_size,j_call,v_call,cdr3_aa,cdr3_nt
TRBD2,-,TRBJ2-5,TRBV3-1,CASSPFREGQETQYF,TGTGCCAGCAGCCCCTTCAGGGAGGGCCAAGAGACCCAGTACTTC
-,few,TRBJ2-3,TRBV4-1,CASSPWTSVGRGTDTQYF,TGCGCCAGCAGCCCGTGGACCAGCGTCGGCCGGGGTACAGATACGCAGTATTTT
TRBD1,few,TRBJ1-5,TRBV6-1,CASSSRGQAGGQPQHF,TGTGCCAGCAGTAGCCGCGGACAGGCCGGAGGGCAGCCCCAGCATTTT
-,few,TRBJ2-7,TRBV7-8,CASSFRRPRTLGGYEQYF,TGTGCCAGCAGCTTCCGGAGACCCCGGACCCTTGGTGGGTACGAGCAGTACTTC
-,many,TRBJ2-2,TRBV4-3,CASSQDHTSPGELFF,TGCGCCAGCAGCCAAGATCATACTAGCCCCGGGGAGCTGTTTTTT
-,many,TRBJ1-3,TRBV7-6,CASSLALQKGNTIYF,TGTGCCAGCAGCTTAGCGCTCCAGAAGGGAAACACCATATATTTT
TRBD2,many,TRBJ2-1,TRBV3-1,CASSQSMKRGGRDEQFF,TGTGCCAGCAGCCAATCCATGAAGCGGGGGGGCCGGGATGAGCAGTTCTTC
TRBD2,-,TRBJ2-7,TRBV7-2,CASGVAGGAYEQYF,TGTGCCAGCGGAGTAGCCGGGGGGGCGTATGAGCAGTACTTC
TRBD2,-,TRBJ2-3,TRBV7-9,CASSLVAGRSDTQYF,TGTGCCAGCAGCTTAGTAGCGGGACGTTCAGATACGCAGTATTTT
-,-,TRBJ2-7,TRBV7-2,CASSSMMTGYEQYF,TGTGCCAGCAGCTCCATGATGACAGGTTACGAGCAGTACTTC
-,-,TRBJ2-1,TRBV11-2,CASSLNRVSYNEQFF,TGTGCCAGCAGCTTAAACAGGGTCTCCTACAATGAGCAGTTCTTC
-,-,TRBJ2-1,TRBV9,CASSVGSGQYNEQFF,TGTGCCAGCAGCGTAGGGAGTGGGCAGTACAATGAGCAGTTCTTC
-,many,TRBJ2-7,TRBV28,CASSFWTGNDEQYF,TGTGCCAGCAGTTTCTGGACGGGCAACGACGAGCAGTACTTC
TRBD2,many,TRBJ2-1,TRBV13,CASSLGASGRYSEQFF,TGTGCCAGCAGCTTAGGTGCTAGCGGGAGGTACTCTGAGCAGTTCTTC
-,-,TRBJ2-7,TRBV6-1,CASSGGDRAGYEQYF,TGTGCCAGCAGTGGGGGGGACAGAGCTGGCTACGAGCAGTACTTC
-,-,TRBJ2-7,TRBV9,CASSWGTGLREQYF,TGTGCCAGCTCGTGGGGAACAGGCTTGAGGGAGCAGTACTTC
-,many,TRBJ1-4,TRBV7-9,CASSGGGPLNEELFF,TGTGCCAGCAGCGGGGGAGGTCCCCTCAATGAAGAACTGTTTTTT
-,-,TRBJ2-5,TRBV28,CASSFGQIQETQYF,TGTGCCAGCAGTTTCGGGCAGATCCAAGAGACCCAGTACTTC
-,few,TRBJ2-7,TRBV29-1,CSVVFRDIDYEQYF,TGCAGCGTTGTATTCCGGGACATAGACTACGAGCAGTACTTC
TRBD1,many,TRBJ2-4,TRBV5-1,CASSLGGQGADIQYF,TGCGCCAGCAGCTTGGGGGGACAGGGGGCTGACATTCAGTACTTC
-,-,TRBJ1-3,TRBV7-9,CASTPDSGNTIYF,TGTGCCAGCACCCCTGACTCTGGAAACACCATATATTTT
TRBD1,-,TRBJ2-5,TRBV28,CASSHGGQDQQETQYF,TGTGCCAGCAGTCACGGTGGACAGGACCAACAAGAGACCCAGTACTTC
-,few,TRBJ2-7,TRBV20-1,CSASSPTGTSSYEQYF,TGCAGTGCTAGTTCCCCTACAGGGACCAGCTCCTACGAGCAGTACTTC
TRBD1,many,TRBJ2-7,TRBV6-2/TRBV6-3,CASSSRDRGAYEQYF,TGTGCCAGCAGTAGCCGGGACAGGGGGGCCTACGAGCAGTACTTC
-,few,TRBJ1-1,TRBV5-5,CASSSNVRGAGAEAFF,TGTGCCAGCAGCTCAAACGTTCGGGGGGCTGGGGCTGAAGCTTTCTTT
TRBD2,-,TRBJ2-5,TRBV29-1,CSVKLAEIQETQYF,TGCAGCGTTAAGCTAGCGGAAATTCAAGAGACCCAGTACTTC
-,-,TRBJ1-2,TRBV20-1,CSAILSGIENYGYTF,TGCAGTGCTATACTGTCCGGGATCGAGAACTATGGCTACACCTTC
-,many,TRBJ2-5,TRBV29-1,CSVEDPYQETQYF,TGCAGCGTTGAAGACCCGTACCAAGAGACCCAGTACTTC
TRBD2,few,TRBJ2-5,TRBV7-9,CASSPRTSGGAAQYF,TGTGCCAGCAGCCCTCGGACTAGCGGGGGGGCGGCCCAGTACTTC